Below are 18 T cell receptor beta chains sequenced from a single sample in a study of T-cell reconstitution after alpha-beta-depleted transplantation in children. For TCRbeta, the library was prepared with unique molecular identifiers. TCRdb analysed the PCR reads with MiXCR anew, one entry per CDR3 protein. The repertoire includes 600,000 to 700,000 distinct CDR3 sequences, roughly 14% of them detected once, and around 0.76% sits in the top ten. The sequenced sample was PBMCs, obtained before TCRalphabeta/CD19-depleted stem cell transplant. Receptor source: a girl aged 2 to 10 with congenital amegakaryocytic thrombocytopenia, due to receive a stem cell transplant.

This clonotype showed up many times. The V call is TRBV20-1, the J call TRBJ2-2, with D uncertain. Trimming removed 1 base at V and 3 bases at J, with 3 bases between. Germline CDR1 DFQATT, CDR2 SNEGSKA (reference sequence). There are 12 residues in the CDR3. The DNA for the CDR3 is TGCAGTGCTAGAGGGCACACCGGGGAGCTGTTTTTT. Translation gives CSARGHTGELFF.

CDR3 in amino acids: CASSPDRGGLGYTF. The CDR3 DNA sequence: TGTGCCAGCTCACCGGACAGAGGGGGATTGGGCTACACCTTC. This chain connects TRBV18 to TRBJ1-2, with TRBD1 as a possible D gene (6 bases). V gave up 3 bases and J gave up 8 bases, with 16 bases separating them. Germline loops: CDR1 KGHSH, CDR2 LQKENI. The CDR3 extends over 14 amino acids.

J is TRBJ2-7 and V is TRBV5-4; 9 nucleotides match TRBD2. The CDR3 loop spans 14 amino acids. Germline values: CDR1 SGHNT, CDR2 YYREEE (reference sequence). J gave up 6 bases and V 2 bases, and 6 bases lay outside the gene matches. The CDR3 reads CASSFEREASEQYF. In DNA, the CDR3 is TGTGCCAGCAGCTTTGAGCGGGAGGCTTCCGAGCAGTACTTC.

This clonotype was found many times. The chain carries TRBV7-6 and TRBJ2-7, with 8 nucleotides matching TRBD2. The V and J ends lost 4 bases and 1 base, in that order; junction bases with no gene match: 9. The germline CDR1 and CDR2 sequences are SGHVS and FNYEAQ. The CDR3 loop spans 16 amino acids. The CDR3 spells CASSSVSGSLSYEQYF. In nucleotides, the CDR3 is TGTGCCAGCAGCTCCGTAAGCGGGAGCCTTTCCTACGAGCAGTACTTC.

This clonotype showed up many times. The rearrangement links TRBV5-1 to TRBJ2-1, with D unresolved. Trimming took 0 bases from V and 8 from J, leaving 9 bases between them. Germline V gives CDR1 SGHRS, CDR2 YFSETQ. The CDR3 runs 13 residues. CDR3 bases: TGCGCCAGCAGCTTGGCCCCTTTAGATGAGCAGTTCTTC. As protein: CASSLAPLDEQFF.

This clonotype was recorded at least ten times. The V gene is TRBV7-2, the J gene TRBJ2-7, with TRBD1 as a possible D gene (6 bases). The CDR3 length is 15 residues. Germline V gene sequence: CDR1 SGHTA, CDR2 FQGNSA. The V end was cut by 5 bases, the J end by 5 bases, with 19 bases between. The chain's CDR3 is CASSLTGSPLNEQYF. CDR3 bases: TGTGCCAGCAGCCTCACAGGGTCGCCCTTGAACGAGCAGTACTTC.

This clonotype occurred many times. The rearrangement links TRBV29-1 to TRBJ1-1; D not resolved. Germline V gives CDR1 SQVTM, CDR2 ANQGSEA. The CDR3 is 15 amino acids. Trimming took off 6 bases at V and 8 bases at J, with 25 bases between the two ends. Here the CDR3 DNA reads TGCAGCGTCCAGCACCGGGTCACAGCCGCCCCAGAAGCTTTCTTT. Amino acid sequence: CSVQHRVTAAPEAFF.

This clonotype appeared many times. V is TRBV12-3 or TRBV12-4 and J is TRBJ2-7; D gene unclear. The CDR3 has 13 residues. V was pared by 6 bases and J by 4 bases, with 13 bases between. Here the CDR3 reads CASSRPGWYEQYF. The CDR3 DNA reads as TGTGCCAGCAGCCGACCAGGATGGTACGAGCAGTACTTC.

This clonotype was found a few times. CDR3 residues: CSATSSTDTQYF. DNA for the CDR3: TGCAGTGCTACCTCCAGCACAGATACGCAGTATTTT. The chain is built from TRBV20-1 and TRBJ2-3; no reliable D call. CDR3 length: 12 amino acids. The V and J ends lost 4 bases and 0 bases respectively, with 5 bases between them. Germline CDR1 reads DFQATT; CDR2 reads SNEGSKA (reference sequence).

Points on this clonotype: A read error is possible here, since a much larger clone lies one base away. CDR3 nucleotides: TGTACCAGCACCGGGGGGAGTGAGCAGTTCTTC. Encoded protein: CTSTGGSEQFF. The rearrangement links TRBV12-3 or TRBV12-4 to TRBJ2-1, with TRBD2 matching 7 bases. CDR3 length: 11 amino acids.

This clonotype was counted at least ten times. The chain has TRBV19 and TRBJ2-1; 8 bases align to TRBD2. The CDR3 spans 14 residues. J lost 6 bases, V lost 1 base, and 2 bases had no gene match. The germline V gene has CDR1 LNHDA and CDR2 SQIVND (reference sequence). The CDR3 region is CASSIGGTSNEQFF. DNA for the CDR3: TGTGCCAGTAGTATAGGGGGGACTAGCAATGAGCAGTTCTTC.

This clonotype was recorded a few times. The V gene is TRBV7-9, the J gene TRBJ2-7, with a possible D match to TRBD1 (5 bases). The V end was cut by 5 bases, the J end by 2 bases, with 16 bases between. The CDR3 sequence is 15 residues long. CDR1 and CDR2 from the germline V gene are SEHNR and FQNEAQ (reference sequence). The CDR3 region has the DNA TGTGCCAGCAGCCCCCCCAGGACAAATCCCTACGAGCAGTACTTC. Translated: CASSPPRTNPYEQYF.

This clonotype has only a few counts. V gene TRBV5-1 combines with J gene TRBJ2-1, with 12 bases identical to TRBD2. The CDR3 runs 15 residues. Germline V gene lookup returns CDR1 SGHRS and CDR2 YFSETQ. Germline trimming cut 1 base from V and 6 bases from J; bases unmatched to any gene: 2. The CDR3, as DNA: TGCGCCAGCAGCTTGTCTAGCGGGAGGGTCAATGAGCAGTTCTTC. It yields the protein CASSLSSGRVNEQFF.

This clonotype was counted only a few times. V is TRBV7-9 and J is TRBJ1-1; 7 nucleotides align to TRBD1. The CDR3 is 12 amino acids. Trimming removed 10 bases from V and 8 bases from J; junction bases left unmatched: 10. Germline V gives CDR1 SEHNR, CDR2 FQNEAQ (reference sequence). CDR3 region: CATAQGSSEAFF. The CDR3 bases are TGTGCCACCGCACAGGGGTCCTCCGAAGCTTTCTTT.

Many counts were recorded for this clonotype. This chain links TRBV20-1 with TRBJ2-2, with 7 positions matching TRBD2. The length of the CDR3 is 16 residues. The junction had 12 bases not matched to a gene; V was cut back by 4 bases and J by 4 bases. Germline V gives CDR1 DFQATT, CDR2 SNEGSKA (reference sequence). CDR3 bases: TGCAGTGCTAAGGACCAGCGGGACCCCGGCACCGGGGAGCTGTTTTTT. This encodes CSAKDQRDPGTGELFF.

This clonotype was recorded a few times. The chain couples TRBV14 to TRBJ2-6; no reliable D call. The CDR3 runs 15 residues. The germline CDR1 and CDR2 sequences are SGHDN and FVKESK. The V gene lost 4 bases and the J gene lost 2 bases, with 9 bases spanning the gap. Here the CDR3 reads CASSPIGPGANVLTF. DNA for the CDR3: TGTGCCAGCAGCCCAATAGGACCTGGGGCCAACGTCCTGACTTTC.

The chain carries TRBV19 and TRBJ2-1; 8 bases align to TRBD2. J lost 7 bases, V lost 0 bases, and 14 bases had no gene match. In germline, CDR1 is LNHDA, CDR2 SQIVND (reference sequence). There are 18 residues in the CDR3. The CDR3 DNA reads TGTGCCAGTAGTATAGATGGGATCGGGCGGGAGGCAACGAATGAGCAGTTCTTC. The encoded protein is CASSIDGIGREATNEQFF.

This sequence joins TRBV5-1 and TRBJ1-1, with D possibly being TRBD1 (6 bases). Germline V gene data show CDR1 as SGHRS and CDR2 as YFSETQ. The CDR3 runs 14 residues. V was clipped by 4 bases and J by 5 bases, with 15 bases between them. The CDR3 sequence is CASSTQGVRTEAFF. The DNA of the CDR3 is TGCGCCAGCAGCACACAGGGAGTACGGACTGAAGCTTTCTTT.